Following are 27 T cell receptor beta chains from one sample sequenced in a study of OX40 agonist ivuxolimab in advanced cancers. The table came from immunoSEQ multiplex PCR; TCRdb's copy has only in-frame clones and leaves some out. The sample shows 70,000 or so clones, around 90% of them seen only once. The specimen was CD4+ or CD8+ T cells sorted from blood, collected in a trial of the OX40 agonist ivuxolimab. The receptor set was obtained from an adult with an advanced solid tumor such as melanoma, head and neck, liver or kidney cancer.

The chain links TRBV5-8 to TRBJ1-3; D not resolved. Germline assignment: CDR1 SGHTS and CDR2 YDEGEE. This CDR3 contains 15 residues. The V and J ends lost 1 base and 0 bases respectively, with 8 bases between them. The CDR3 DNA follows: TGTGCCAGCAGCTTGTACCCCGTCTCTGGAAACACCATATATTTT. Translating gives CASSLYPVSGNTIYF.

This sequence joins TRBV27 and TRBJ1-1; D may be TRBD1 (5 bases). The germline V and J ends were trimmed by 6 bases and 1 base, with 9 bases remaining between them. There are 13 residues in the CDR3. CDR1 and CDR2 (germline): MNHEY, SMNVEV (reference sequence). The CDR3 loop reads CASSRQSNTEAFF. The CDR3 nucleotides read TGTGCCAGCAGCCGACAGTCGAACACTGAAGCTTTCTTT.

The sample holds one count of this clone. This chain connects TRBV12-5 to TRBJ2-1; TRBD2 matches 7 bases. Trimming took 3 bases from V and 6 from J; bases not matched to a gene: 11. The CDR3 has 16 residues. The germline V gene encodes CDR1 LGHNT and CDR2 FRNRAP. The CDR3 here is CASGFFGGGRSNEQFF. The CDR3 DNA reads TGTGCTAGTGGTTTTTTTGGGGGAGGGCGATCCAATGAGCAGTTCTTC.

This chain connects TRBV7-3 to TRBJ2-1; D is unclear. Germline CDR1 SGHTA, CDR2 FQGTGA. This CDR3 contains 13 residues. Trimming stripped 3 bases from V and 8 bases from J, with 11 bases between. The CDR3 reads CASSFSPEHEQFF. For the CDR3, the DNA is TGTGCCAGCAGCTTCAGCCCGGAACATGAGCAGTTCTTC.

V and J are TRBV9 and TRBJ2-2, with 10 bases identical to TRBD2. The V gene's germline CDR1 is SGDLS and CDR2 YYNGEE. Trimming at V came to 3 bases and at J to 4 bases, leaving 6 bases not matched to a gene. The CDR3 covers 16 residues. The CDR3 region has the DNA TGTGCCAGCAGCGCCAGTACTAGCGGGATCACCGGGGAGCTGTTTTTT. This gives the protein CASSASTSGITGELFF.

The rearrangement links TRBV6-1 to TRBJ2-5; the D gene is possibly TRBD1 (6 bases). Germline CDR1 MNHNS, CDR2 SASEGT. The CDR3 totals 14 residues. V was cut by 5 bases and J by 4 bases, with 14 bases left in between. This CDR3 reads CASSSLQGRETQYF. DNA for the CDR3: TGTGCCAGCAGTTCTTTACAGGGACGAGAGACCCAGTACTTC.

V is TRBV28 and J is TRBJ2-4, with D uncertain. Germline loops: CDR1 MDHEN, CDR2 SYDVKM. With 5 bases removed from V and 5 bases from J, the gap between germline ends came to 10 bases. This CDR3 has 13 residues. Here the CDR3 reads CASSEFPQNIQYF. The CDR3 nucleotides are TGTGCCAGCAGTGAGTTCCCGCAAAACATTCAGTACTTC.

In DNA, the CDR3 is TGTGCCAGCAGTTACTCAAGTCGTAGGCGGACCGGGGAGCTGTTTTTT. It encodes CASSYSSRRRTGELFF. The chain combines TRBV6-5 with TRBJ2-2, with D unresolved. The germline V and J ends were trimmed by 0 bases and 5 bases, with 13 bases remaining between them. This CDR3 comprises 16 residues. CDR1 MNHEY and CDR2 SVGAGI come from the germline V gene.

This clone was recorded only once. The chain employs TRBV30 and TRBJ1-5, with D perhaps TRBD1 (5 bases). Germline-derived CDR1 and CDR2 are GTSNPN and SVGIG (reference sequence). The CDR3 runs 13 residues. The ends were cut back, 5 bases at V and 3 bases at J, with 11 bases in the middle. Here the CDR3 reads CAWARDLNQPQHF. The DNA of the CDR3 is TGTGCCTGGGCCAGGGACCTCAATCAGCCCCAGCATTTT.

The CDR3 protein is CASSGRDLSTDTQYF. CDR3 nucleotide sequence: TGTGCCAGCAGCGGCCGGGACTTAAGCACAGATACGCAGTATTTT. The rearrangement links TRBV14 to TRBJ2-3; possibly TRBD2 for D (6 bases). The CDR3 consists of 15 residues. Trimming shortened V by 5 bases and J by 0 bases, and 12 bases separated the two germline ends. Germline V gene data show CDR1 as SGHDN and CDR2 as FVKESK.

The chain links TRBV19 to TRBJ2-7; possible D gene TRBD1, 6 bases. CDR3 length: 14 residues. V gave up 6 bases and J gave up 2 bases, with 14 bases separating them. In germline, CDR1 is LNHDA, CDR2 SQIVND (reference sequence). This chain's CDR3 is CASRRDRLTYEQYF. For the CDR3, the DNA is TGTGCCAGTAGGAGAGACAGGCTAACCTACGAGCAGTACTTC.

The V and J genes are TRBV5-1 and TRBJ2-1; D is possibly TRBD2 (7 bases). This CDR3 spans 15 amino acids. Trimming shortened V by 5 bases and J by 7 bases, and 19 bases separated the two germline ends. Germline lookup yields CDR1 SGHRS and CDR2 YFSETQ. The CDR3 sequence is CASRGAGASTNEQFF. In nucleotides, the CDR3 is TGCGCCAGCAGGGGGGCGGGAGCGTCCACGAATGAGCAGTTCTTC.

The CDR3 DNA sequence: TGCGCCAGCAGCTTGGCAGGGGTTAACGAGCAGTACTTC. As protein: CASSLAGVNEQYF. The chain joins TRBV5-1 to TRBJ2-7, with a tentative D call TRBD1 (6 bases). Trimming took off 0 bases at V and 5 bases at J, with 9 bases between the two ends. Germline values: CDR1 SGHRS, CDR2 YFSETQ. The CDR3 sequence is 13 residues long.

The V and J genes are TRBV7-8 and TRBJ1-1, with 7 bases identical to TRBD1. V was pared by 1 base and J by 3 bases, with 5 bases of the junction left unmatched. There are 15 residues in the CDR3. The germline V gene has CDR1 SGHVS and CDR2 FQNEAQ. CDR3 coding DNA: TGTGCCAGCAGCTTAGTGACAGGGTCACACACTGAAGCTTTCTTT. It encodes CASSLVTGSHTEAFF. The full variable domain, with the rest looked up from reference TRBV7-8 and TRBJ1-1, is GAGVSQSPRYKVAKRGQDVALRCDPISGHVSLFWYQQALGQGPEFLTYFQNEAQLDKSGLPSDRFFAERPEGSVSTLKIQRTQQEDSAVYLCASSLVTGSHTEAFFGQGTRLTVV.

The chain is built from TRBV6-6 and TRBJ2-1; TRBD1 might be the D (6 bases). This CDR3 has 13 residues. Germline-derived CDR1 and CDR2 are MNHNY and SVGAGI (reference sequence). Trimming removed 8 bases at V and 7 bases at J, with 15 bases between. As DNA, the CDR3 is TGTGCCAGCTTTCGGATTCAGGGGAATGAGCAGTTCTTC. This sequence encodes CASFRIQGNEQFF.

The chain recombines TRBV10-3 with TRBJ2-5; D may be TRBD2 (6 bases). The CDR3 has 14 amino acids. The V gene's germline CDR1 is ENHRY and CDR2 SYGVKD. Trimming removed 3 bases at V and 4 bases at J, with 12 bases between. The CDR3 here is CAISDPGTRETQYF. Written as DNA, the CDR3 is TGTGCCATCAGTGATCCCGGGACTCGAGAGACCCAGTACTTC.

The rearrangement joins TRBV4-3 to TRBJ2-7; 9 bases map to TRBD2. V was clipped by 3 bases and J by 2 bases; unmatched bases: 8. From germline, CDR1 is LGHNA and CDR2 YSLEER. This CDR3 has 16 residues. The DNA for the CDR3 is TGCGCCAGCAGCCAGGATAGCGGGAGAATAGCCTACGAGCAGTACTTC. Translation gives CASSQDSGRIAYEQYF.

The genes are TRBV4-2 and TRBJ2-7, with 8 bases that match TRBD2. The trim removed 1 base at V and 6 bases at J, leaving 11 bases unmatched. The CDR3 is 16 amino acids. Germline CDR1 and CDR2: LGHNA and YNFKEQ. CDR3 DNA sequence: TGTGCCAGCAGCCAAGTTGCGACGGGAGGGCCGATCGAGCAGTACTTC. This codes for CASSQVATGGPIEQYF.

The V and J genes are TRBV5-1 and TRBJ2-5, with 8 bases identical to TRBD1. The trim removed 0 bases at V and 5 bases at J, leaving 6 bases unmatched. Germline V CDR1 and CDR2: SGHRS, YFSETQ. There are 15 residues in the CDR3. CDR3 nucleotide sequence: TGCGCCAGCAGCTTGGGGGACAGGTCTCGGGAGACCCAGTACTTC. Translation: CASSLGDRSRETQYF.

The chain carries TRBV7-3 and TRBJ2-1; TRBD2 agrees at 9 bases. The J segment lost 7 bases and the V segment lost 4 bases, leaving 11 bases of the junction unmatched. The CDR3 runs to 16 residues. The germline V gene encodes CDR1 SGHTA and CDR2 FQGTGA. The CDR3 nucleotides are TGTGCCAGCAGCTCCCTCTCTAGCGGGATCGGGAATGAGCAGTTCTTC. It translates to CASSSLSSGIGNEQFF.

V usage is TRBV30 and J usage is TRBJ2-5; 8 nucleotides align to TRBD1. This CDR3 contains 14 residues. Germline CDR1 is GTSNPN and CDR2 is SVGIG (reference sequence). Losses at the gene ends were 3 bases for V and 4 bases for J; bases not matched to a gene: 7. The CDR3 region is CAWRGDRGGETQYF. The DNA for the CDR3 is TGTGCCTGGAGGGGAGACAGGGGAGGAGAGACCCAGTACTTC.

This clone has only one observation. The CDR3 loop reads CASSEFYNEQFF. The CDR3 region has the DNA TGTGCCAGCAGTGAATTTTACAATGAGCAGTTCTTC. J is TRBJ2-1 and V is TRBV6-1; no firm D call. The CDR3 consists of 12 residues. Germline V CDR1 and CDR2: MNHNS, SASEGT. V gave up 2 bases and J gave up 4 bases, with 3 bases separating them.

CDR3 sequence: CATSRDSGRGETQYF. In DNA, the CDR3 is TGTGCCACCAGCAGAGATAGCGGGAGAGGAGAGACCCAGTACTTC. The genes are TRBV15 and TRBJ2-5; TRBD2 matches at 9 bases. CDR1 is LNHNV and CDR2 is YYDKDF in the germline V gene (reference sequence). The CDR3 is made up of 15 amino acids. V lost 0 bases, J lost 4 bases, and 3 bases stayed unmatched. The variable domain in full, with the rest retrieved from reference TRBV15 and TRBJ2-5, is DAMVIQNPRYQVTQFGKPVTLSCSQTLNHNVMYWYQQKSSQAPKLLFHYYDKDFNNEADTPDNFQSRRPNTSFCFLDIRSPGLGDTAMYLCATSRDSGRGETQYFGPGTRLLVL.

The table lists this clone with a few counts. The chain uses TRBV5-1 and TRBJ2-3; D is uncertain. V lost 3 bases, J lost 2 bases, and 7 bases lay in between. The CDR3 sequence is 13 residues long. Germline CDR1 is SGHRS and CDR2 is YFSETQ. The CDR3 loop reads CASSSGDTDTQYF. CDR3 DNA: TGCGCCAGCAGCTCGGGTGACACAGATACGCAGTATTTT. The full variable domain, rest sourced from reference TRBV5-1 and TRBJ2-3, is KAGVTQTPRYLIKTRGQQVTLSCSPISGHRSVSWYQQTPGQGLQFLFEYFSETQRNKGNFPGRFSGRQFSNSRSEMNVSTLELGDSALYLCASSSGDTDTQYFGPGTRLTVL.

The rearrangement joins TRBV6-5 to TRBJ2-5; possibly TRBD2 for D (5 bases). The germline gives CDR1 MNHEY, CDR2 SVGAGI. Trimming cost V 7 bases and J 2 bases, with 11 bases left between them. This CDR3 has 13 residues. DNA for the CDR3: TGTGCCAGCACCCTACGGGGTCAAGAGACCCAGTACTTC. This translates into CASTLRGQETQYF.

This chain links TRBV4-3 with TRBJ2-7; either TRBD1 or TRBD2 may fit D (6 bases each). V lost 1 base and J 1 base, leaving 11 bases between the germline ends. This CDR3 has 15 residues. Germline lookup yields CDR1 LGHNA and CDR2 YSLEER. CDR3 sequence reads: CASSQVWGASYEQYF. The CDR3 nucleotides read TGCGCCAGCAGCCAAGTATGGGGGGCGTCCTACGAGCAGTACTTC.

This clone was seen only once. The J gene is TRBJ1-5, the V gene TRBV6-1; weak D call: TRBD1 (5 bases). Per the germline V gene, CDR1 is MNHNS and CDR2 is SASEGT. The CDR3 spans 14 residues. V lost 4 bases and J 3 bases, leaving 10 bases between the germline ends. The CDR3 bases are TGTGCCAGCAGTGCTGCAGGGAACAATCAGCCCCAGCATTTT. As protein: CASSAAGNNQPQHF.